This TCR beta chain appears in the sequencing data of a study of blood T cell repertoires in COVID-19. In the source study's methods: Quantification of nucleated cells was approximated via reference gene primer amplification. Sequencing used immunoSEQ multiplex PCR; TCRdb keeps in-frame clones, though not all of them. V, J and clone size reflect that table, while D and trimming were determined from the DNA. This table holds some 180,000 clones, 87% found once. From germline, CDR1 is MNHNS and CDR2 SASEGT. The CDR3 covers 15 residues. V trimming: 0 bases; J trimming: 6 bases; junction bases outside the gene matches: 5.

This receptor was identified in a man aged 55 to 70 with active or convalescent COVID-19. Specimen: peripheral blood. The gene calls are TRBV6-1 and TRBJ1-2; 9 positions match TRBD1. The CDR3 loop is CASSEATGGVNGYTF. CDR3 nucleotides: TGTGCCAGCAGTGAAGCGACAGGGGGAGTCAATGGCTACACCTTC.